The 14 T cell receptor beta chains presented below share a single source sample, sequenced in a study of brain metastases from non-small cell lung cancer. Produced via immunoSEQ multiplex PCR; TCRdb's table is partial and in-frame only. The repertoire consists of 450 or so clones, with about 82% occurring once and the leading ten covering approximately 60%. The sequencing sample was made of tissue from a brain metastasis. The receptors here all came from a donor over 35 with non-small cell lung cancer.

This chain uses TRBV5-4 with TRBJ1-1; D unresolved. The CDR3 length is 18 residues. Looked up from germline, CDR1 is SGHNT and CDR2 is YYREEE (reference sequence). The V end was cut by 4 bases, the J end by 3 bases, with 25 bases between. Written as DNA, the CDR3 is TGTGCCAGCAGCCCTAGGATTAGCGGGTACATTTTGGACACTGAAGCTTTCTTT. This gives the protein CASSPRISGYILDTEAFF.

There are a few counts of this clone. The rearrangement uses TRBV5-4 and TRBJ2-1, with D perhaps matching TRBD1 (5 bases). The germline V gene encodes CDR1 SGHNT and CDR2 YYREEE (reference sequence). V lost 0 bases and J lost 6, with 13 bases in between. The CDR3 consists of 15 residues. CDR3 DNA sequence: TGTGCCAGCAGCTTGGGGGCAGGGCCAGGCAATGAGCAGTTCTTC. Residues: CASSLGAGPGNEQFF.

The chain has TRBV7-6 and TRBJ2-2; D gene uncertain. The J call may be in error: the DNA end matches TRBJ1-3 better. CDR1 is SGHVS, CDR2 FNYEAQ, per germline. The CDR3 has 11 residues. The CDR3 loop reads CASSLSDTIYF. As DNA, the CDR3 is TGTGCCAGCAGCTTGTCGGACACCATATATTTT.

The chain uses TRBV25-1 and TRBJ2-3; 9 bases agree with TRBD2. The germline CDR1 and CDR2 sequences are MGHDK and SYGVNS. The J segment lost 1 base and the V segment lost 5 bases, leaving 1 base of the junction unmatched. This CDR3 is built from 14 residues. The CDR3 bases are TGTGCCAGCAGTTGGACTAGCGGCACAGATACGCAGTATTTT. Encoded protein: CASSWTSGTDTQYF.

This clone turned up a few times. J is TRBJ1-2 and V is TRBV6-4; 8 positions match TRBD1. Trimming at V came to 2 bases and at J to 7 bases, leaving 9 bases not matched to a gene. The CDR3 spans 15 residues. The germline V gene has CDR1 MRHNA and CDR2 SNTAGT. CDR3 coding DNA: TGTGCCAGCAGTGACACTGGACAGGGAATGCTTGGCTACACCTTC. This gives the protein CASSDTGQGMLGYTF.

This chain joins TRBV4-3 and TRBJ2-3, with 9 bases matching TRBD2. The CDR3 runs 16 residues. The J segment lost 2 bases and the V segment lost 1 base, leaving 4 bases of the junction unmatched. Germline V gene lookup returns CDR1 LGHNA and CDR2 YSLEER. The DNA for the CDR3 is TGCGCCAGCAGCCAAGCAGCGGGGGGAAACACAGATACGCAGTATTTT. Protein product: CASSQAAGGNTDTQYF.

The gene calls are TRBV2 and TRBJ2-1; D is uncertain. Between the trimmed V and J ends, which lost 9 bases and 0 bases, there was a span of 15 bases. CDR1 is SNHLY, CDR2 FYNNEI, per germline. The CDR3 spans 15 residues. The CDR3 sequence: CARRPSASSYNEQFF. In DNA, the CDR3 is TGTGCCAGGCGACCAAGCGCAAGCTCCTACAATGAGCAGTTCTTC.

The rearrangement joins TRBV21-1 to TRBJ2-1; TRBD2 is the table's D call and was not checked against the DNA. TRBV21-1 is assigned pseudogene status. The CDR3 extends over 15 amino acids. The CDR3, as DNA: TGTGCCAGCAGCAAAAAAAGGGAGAGCCACAATGAGCAGTTCTTC. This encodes CASSKKRESHNEQFF.

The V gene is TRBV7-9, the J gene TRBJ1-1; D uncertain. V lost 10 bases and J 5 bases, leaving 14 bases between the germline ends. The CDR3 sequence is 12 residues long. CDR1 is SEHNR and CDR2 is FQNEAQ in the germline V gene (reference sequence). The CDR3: CAIRSGRTEAFF. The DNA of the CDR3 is TGTGCCATTCGTAGTGGGAGAACTGAAGCTTTCTTT.

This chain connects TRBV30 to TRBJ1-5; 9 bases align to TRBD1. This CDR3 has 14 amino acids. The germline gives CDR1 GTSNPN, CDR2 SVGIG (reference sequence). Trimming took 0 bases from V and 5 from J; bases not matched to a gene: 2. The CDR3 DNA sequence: TGTGCCTGGAGTGTGGGACAGGGTGATCAGCCCCAGCATTTT. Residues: CAWSVGQGDQPQHF.

CDR3 sequence: CASSEGFYTGELFF. In DNA form, the CDR3 reads TGTGCCAGCAGTGAAGGATTCTACACCGGGGAGCTGTTTTTT. This chain joins TRBV2 and TRBJ2-2; D is uncertain. V was shortened by 1 base and J by 3 bases, with 6 bases between the two germline ends. Germline V gene data show CDR1 as SNHLY and CDR2 as FYNNEI. The length of the CDR3 is 14 residues.

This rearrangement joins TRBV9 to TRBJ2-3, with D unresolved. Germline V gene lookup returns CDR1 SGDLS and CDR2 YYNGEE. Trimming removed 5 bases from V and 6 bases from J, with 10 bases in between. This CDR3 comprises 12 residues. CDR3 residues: CASRGNEDTQYF. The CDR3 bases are TGTGCCAGCAGAGGAAACGAGGATACGCAGTATTTT.

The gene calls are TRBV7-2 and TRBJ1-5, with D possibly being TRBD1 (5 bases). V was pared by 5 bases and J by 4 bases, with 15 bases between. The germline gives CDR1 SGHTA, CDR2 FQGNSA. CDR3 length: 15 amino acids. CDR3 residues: CASSVYTGTNQPQHF. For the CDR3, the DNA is TGTGCCAGCAGCGTATACACCGGGACGAATCAGCCCCAGCATTTT. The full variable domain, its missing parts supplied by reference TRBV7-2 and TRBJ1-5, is GAGVSQSPSNKVTEKGKDVELRCDPISGHTALYWYRQSLGQGLEFLIYFQGNSAPDKSGLPSDRFSAERTGGSVSTLTIQRTQQEDSAVYLCASSVYTGTNQPQHFGDGTRLSIL.

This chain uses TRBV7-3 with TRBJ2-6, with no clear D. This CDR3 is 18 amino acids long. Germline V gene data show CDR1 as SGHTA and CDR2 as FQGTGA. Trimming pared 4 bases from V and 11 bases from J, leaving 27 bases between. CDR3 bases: TGTGCCAGCAGCTGCAATATAGACGCTTACAAAGTCGGGCACGTCCTGACTTTC. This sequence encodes CASSCNIDAYKVGHVLTF.